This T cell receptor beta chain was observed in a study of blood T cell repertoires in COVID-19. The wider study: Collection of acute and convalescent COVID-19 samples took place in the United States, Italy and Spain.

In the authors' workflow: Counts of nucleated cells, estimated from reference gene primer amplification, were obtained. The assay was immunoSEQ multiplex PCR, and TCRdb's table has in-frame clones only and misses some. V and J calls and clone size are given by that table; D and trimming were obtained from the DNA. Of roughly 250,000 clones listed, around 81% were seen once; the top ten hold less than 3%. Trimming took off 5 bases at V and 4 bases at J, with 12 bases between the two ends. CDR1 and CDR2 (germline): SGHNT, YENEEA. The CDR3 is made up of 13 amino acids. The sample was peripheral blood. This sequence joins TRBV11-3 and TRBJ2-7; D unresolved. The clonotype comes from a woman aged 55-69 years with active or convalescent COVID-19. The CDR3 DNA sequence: TGTGCCAGCAGCGGAGCAGCCGAATACGAGCAGTACTTC. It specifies CASSGAAEYEQYF. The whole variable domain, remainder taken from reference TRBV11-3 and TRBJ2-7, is EAGVVQSPRYKIIEKKQPVAFWCNPISGHNTLYWYLQNLGQGPELLIRYENEEAVDDSQLPKDRFSAERLKGVDSTLKIQPAELGDSAVYLCASSGAAEYEQYFGPGTRLTVT.